Described below is a single T cell receptor (beta chain) sequence and its context. The record originates from a study of blood T cell repertoires in COVID-19. Germline assignment: CDR1 WNHNN and CDR2 SYGVQD (reference sequence). Germline trimming cut 3 bases from V and 1 base from J; bases unmatched to any gene: 6. This CDR3 spans 16 amino acids. The Seattle patients joined while their infection was active and were tracked longitudinally afterward. Authors' methods: For nucleated cells, counts were estimated from reference gene primer amplification. The protocol was immunoSEQ multiplex PCR, while the TCRdb copy is restricted to in-frame clones and leaves out a portion. V, J and clone size derive from that table, while D and trimming were established from the DNA sequence. The data show over 200,000 clones, around nine tenths seen once.

Sequencing was performed on peripheral blood. The clonotype was recovered from a man between 60 and 75 years old with COVID-19, enrolled during active disease. The rearrangement uses TRBV10-1 and TRBJ2-5; 9 bases map to TRBD1. CDR3 coding DNA: TGCGCCAGCAGTGACCCTGGACAGGGGAGCCAAGAGACCCAGTACTTC. Translating it yields CASSDPGQGSQETQYF.